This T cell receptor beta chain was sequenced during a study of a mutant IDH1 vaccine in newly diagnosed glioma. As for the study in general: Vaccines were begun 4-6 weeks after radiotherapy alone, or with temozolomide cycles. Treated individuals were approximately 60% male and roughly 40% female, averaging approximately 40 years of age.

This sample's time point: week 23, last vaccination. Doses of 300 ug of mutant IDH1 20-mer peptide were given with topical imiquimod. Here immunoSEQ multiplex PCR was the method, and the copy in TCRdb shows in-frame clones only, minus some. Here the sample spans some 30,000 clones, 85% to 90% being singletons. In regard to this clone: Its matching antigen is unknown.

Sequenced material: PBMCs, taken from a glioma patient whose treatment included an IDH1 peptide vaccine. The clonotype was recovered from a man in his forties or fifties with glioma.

CDR3 in amino acids: CASSRGQETQYF. In DNA form, the CDR3 reads TGTGCCAGCAGTCGCGGACAAGAGACCCAGTACTTC. V is TRBV6-5 and J is TRBJ2-5; no reliable D call. There are 12 residues in the CDR3. V lost 5 bases and J 2 bases, leaving 6 bases between the germline ends. The germline gives CDR1 MNHEY, CDR2 SVGAGI.